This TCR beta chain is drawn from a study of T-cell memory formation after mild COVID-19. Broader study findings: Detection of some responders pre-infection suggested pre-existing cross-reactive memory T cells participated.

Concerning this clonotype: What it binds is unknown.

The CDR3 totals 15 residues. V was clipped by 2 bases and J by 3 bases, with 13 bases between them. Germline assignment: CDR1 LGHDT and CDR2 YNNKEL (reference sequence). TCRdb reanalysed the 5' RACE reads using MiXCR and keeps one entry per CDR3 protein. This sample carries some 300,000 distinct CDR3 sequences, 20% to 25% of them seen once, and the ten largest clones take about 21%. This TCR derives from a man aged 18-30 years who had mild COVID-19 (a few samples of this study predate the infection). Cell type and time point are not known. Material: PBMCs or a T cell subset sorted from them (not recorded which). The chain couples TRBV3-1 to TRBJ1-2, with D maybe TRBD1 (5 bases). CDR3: CASSQWAGTHYGYTF. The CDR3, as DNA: TGTGCCAGCAGCCAATGGGCAGGGACCCACTATGGCTACACCTTC.